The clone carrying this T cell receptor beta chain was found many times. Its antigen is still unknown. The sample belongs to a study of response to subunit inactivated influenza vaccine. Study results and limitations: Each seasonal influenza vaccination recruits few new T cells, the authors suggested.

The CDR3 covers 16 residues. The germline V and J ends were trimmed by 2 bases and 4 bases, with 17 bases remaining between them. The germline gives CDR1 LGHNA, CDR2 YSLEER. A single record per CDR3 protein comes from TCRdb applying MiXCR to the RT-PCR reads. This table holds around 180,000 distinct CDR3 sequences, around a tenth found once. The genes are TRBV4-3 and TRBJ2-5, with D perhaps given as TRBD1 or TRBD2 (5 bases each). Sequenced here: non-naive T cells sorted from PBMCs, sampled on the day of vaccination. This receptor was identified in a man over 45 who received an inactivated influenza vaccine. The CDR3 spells CASSQNAGTRTETQYF. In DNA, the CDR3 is TGCGCCAGCAGCCAAAACGCCGGGACCAGGACAGAGACCCAGTACTTC.